The clone carrying this TCR beta chain was picked up a small number of times. Its antigen is unidentified. Combining iRepertoire HTBI primers with Arm-PCR of CDR3 regions, the authors built TCR beta libraries. One entry per CDR3 protein, called by TCRdb with MiXCR from the multiplex PCR reads. The table lists hundreds of thousands of distinct CDR3 sequences, 12% of them singletons, with roughly 8.9% in the top ten. The entry originates in a study of regulatory T cells in long-lasting Graves disease. Across the whole study: Duration of antithyroid drug therapy among newly diagnosed Graves' patients was under 3 months.

Study-level results: Persistent Graves' patients possessed reduced TCR diversity relative to recently diagnosed ones.

Documented time point: newly diagnosed GD, antithyroid drugs for less than 3 months. From RNA extracted from PBMCs, the TCR library was made. These same records also appear under a second study, on T cells in Graves' hyperthyroidism and ophthalmopathy.

Here the sequenced sample was peripheral blood mononuclear cells (PBMCs), taken at new diagnosis, from a patient treated with antithyroid drugs. The TCR sequence derives from a woman aged 25 to 39 with Graves disease.

CDR3 nucleotides: TGTGCCAGTAGTATGGGGGATGGCTACACCTTC. As protein: CASSMGDGYTF. The chain combines TRBV19 with TRBJ1-2; the D gene is possibly TRBD1 (5 bases). This CDR3 contains 11 residues. From germline, CDR1 is LNHDA and CDR2 SQIVND (reference sequence). The ends were cut back, 3 bases at V and 6 bases at J, with 5 bases in the middle. Filled out from reference TRBV19 and TRBJ1-2, the complete variable domain reads DGGITQSPKYLFRKEGQNVTLSCEQNLNHDAMYWYRQDPGQGLRLIYYSQIVNDFQKGDIAEGYSVSREKKESFPLTVTSAQKNPTAFYLCASSMGDGYTFGSGTRLTVV.